This entry describes one TCR beta chain. Its antigen remains unidentified. This CDR3 region has 15 residues. V gave up 0 bases and J gave up 1 base, with 7 bases separating them. Germline values: CDR1 MNHEY, CDR2 SVGAGI. This sample is drawn from a study of cytomegalovirus exposure and HLA in healthy donors. The study, taken as a whole, reports: With later analysis, a missense DCLRE1C variant became linked to TCR beta V- and J-gene trimming. Listed as cytomegalovirus-associated were 150 or so TCR beta chains.

The PCR had 60 Vbeta and 13 Jbeta primers. Original analysis: Later analysis identified around 85 million unique TCR beta chains, 9 million to 13 million shared. Clones were sequenced by immunoSEQ multiplex PCR, and TCRdb holds only the in-frame ones, with some missing. That table furnishes V, J and clone size, whereas the DNA furnished D and trimming. The table has roughly 130,000 clones, 80% seen once; the top ten hold 1%. The chain employs TRBV6-5 and TRBJ1-5; D uncertain. Sequenced material: PBMCs. This sequence was found in a human donor in good health. Here the CDR3 DNA reads TGTGCCAGCAGTTACTCTCCTCCCAGCAATCAGCCCCAGCATTTT. Translation gives CASSYSPPSNQPQHF.